The 24 T cell receptor beta chains below were found in one sample sequenced in a study of T cells in tuberculosis. Using immunoSEQ multiplex PCR, the repertoire was profiled, and TCRdb retains in-frame clones only, with some absent. The sample yields about 34,000 clones, over 85% seen once. The time point here: new active TB diagnosis, blood taken before or within 7 days of starting treatment. This sample comprised PBMCs, obtained at tuberculosis diagnosis. These receptor sequences come from an adult with tuberculosis.

This sequence joins TRBV7-8 and TRBJ2-1, with 11 bases that match TRBD1. The length of the CDR3 is 17 residues. CDR1 is SGHVS and CDR2 is FQNEAQ in the germline V gene. The V segment lost 2 bases and the J segment 7 bases; nucleotides outside the gene matches: 10. CDR3 sequence reads: CASSLQPGQGAYNEQFF. CDR3 sequence (DNA): TGTGCCAGCAGCTTACAACCCGGACAGGGGGCATATAATGAGCAGTTCTTC.

The genes are TRBV19 and TRBJ1-3; 8 bases agree with TRBD1. The ends lost 11 bases at V and 8 bases at J; junction bases unmatched: 14. This CDR3 has 14 amino acids. CDR1 is LNHDA, CDR2 SQIVND, per germline (reference sequence). This CDR3 reads CASTRQGSADTIYF. CDR3 coding DNA: TGTGCCTCCACCCGACAGGGGTCCGCGGACACCATATATTTT.

Only one count was recorded for this clone. The J gene is TRBJ1-1, the V gene TRBV7-2, with D possibly matching TRBD1 (5 bases). This CDR3 comprises 16 residues. Germline lookup yields CDR1 SGHTA and CDR2 FQGNSA. Between the trimmed V and J ends, which lost 2 bases and 6 bases, there was a span of 19 bases. The CDR3 loop is CASSLTGGTKHAEAFF. The CDR3 DNA is TGTGCCAGCAGCTTAACCGGCGGGACGAAGCACGCTGAAGCTTTCTTT.

The sample holds one count of this clone. V usage is TRBV5-4 and J usage is TRBJ2-2, with 7 bases that match TRBD1. CDR1 is SGHNT and CDR2 is YYREEE in the germline V gene (reference sequence). Trimming cost V 2 bases and J 1 base; bases outside gene matches: 5. The CDR3 contains 16 residues. The CDR3, as DNA: TGTGCCAGCAGCTTCGGTGGGGACAGGAACACCGGGGAGCTGTTTTTT. Its protein is CASSFGGDRNTGELFF.

The sample holds one count of this clone. The CDR3 DNA reads as TGTGCCAGCAGCTTTACTCCGGACAGGGGAGACGAGCAGTACTTC. Translated, it gives CASSFTPDRGDEQYF. J is TRBJ2-7 and V is TRBV9, with 9 bases fitting TRBD1. The CDR3 extends over 15 amino acids. V trimming: 4 bases; J trimming: 5 bases; junction bases outside the gene matches: 10. Per the germline V gene, CDR1 is SGDLS and CDR2 is YYNGEE.

This clone was seen only once. The V and J genes are TRBV4-1 and TRBJ2-3; 11 bases agree with TRBD2. Germline assignment: CDR1 MGHRA and CDR2 YSYEKL. With 0 bases clipped from V and 2 bases from J, the junction kept 13 bases outside the gene matches. The CDR3 contains 20 residues. In DNA, the CDR3 is TGCGCCAGCAGCCAAGAAGGCATAGCGGGAGGGCCCTGGGTCACAGATACGCAGTATTTT. Its protein is CASSQEGIAGGPWVTDTQYF.

This clone was seen only once. The chain employs TRBV5-4 and TRBJ1-2, with D unclear. Trimming pared 0 bases from V and 2 bases from J, leaving 5 bases between. The CDR3 spans 13 residues. Germline lookup yields CDR1 SGHNT and CDR2 YYREEE (reference sequence). CDR3 residues: CASSLDRNYGYTF. The CDR3 DNA follows: TGTGCCAGCAGCTTGGACAGAAACTATGGCTACACCTTC.

The rearrangement links TRBV5-3 to TRBJ1-5, with D possibly matching TRBD1 (5 bases). Being an ORF, TRBV5-3 has a function that is uncertain. The CDR3 consists of 17 residues. V was clipped by 0 bases and J by 0 bases, with 13 bases between them. This CDR3 is CARSLGRGGDSNQPQHF. DNA for the CDR3: TGTGCCAGAAGCTTGGGGCGTGGGGGGGATAGCAATCAGCCCCAGCATTTT.

V usage is TRBV7-3 and J usage is TRBJ1-1; D is possibly TRBD1 (5 bases). The length of the CDR3 is 13 residues. Germline assignment: CDR1 SGHTA and CDR2 FQGTGA. The V end was cut by 4 bases, the J end by 1 base, with 7 bases between. The CDR3 DNA is TGTGCCAGCAGCTCAGACAGGAACACTGAAGCTTTCTTT. This encodes CASSSDRNTEAFF.

This sequence joins TRBV29-1 and TRBJ2-7; 10 bases are shared with TRBD1. Germline lookup yields CDR1 SQVTM and CDR2 ANQGSEA. The V segment lost 6 bases and the J segment 0 bases; nucleotides outside the gene matches: 5. The CDR3 covers 14 residues. This CDR3 is CSVRTGGSSYEQYF. For the CDR3, the DNA is TGCAGCGTCAGGACAGGGGGTAGCTCCTACGAGCAGTACTTC.

The gene calls are TRBV5-4 and TRBJ1-2, with a tentative D call TRBD1 (6 bases). Germline-derived CDR1 and CDR2 are SGHNT and YYREEE (reference sequence). The CDR3 is 13 residues long. V lost 2 bases to trimming and J lost 8 bases, with 13 bases between them. The CDR3 spells CASSLGDQGGYTF. CDR3 nucleotide sequence: TGTGCCAGCAGCTTAGGGGACCAGGGGGGCTACACCTTC.

J is TRBJ2-5 and V is TRBV5-1; 7 bases align to TRBD1. CDR3 size: 14 residues. Germline-derived CDR1 and CDR2 are SGHRS and YFSETQ. Trimming removed 4 bases from V and 2 bases from J; junction bases left unmatched: 5. The CDR3 protein is CASSATGQQETQYF. The CDR3 bases are TGCGCCAGCAGCGCCACGGGACAGCAAGAGACCCAGTACTTC.

This clone was seen only once. This sequence joins TRBV4-1 and TRBJ2-7, with unresolved D. The CDR3 sequence is 14 residues long. Germline V lookup: CDR1 MGHRA, CDR2 YSYEKL. Trimming removed 1 base from V and 0 bases from J, with 7 bases in between. This CDR3 is CASSQGADSYEQYF. CDR3 nucleotides: TGCGCCAGCAGCCAAGGTGCAGACTCCTACGAGCAGTACTTC.

This sequence joins TRBV6-5 and TRBJ2-7; 11 bases are shared with TRBD2. CDR1 and CDR2 from the germline V gene are MNHEY and SVGAGI. V was pared by 1 base and J by 2 bases, with 4 bases of the junction left unmatched. CDR3 size: 16 residues. The CDR3 sequence: CASSYYSSGGTYEQYF. DNA of the CDR3: TGTGCCAGCAGTTACTATTCTAGCGGGGGGACCTACGAGCAGTACTTC.

The chain uses TRBV29-1 and TRBJ2-7, with 9 nucleotides matching TRBD2. Germline V gene sequence: CDR1 SQVTM, CDR2 ANQGSEA. V was pared by 1 base and J by 0 bases, with 1 base of the junction left unmatched. The CDR3 contains 14 residues. CDR3 nucleotides: TGCAGCGTTGAAGGTAGCGGGAGCTCCTACGAGCAGTACTTC. Its translation is CSVEGSGSSYEQYF.

The chain couples TRBV18 to TRBJ1-5; 7 positions match TRBD1. CDR1 and CDR2 from the germline V gene are KGHSH and LQKENI. Trimming removed 4 bases from V and 6 bases from J; junction bases left unmatched: 6. The CDR3 runs 14 residues. The CDR3 DNA follows: TGTGCCAGCTCACTACAGGGGCAGGGTCAGCCCCAGCATTTT. Its translation: CASSLQGQGQPQHF.

The chain carries TRBV6-5 and TRBJ2-7, with 9 positions matching TRBD2. Germline CDR1 MNHEY, CDR2 SVGAGI. This CDR3 spans 15 amino acids. V lost 5 bases and J lost 0; bases outside the gene matches: 5. The CDR3 reads CASSTTSGHSYEQYF. CDR3 coding DNA: TGTGCCAGCAGTACTACTAGCGGGCACTCCTACGAGCAGTACTTC.

The chain joins TRBV2 to TRBJ1-2, with D unclear. From germline, CDR1 is SNHLY and CDR2 FYNNEI. The CDR3 loop spans 13 amino acids. The V gene lost 10 bases and the J gene lost 3 bases, with 15 bases spanning the gap. The CDR3 reads CATSSGRDYGYTF. For the CDR3, the DNA is TGTGCCACCTCGTCGGGAAGGGACTATGGCTACACCTTC.

The J gene is TRBJ1-5, the V gene TRBV7-9; D gene ambiguous. The CDR3 covers 12 residues. Trimming cost V 6 bases and J 4 bases, with 7 bases left between them. Per germline, CDR1 SEHNR and CDR2 FQNEAQ (reference sequence). As DNA, the CDR3 is TGTGCCAGCAGTCCCCTTAATCAGCCCCAGCATTTT. Its translation is CASSPLNQPQHF. Looking up the rest from reference TRBV7-9 and TRBJ1-5 gives the full variable domain: DTGVSQNPRHKITKRGQNVTFRCDPISEHNRLYWYRQTLGQGPEFLTYFQNEAQLEKSRLLSDRFSAERPKGSFSTLEIQRTEQGDSAMYLCASSPLNQPQHFGDGTRLSIL.

This rearrangement joins TRBV30 to TRBJ1-4; D may be TRBD1 (5 bases). CDR3 length equals 15 residues. V dropped 2 bases and J dropped 5 bases, with 15 bases sitting between them. CDR1 and CDR2 (germline): GTSNPN, SVGIG (reference sequence). CDR3 nucleotides: TGTGCCTGGAGTATTGGGGCAGGAGGGAATGAAAAACTGTTTTTT. Residues: CAWSIGAGGNEKLFF.

The chain uses TRBV5-1 and TRBJ2-5; maybe TRBD2 (5 bases). Trimming removed 4 bases from V and 3 bases from J, with 16 bases in between. Germline-derived CDR1 and CDR2 are SGHRS and YFSETQ. The CDR3 totals 15 residues. Here the CDR3 DNA reads TGCGCCAGCAGCATGCGCGGGCAGGCAGAAGAGACCCAGTACTTC. It codes for CASSMRGQAEETQYF.

The V call is TRBV28, the J call TRBJ1-4; possible D gene TRBD1, 5 bases. V was shortened by 4 bases and J by 6 bases, with 12 bases between the two germline ends. Per the germline V gene, CDR1 is MDHEN and CDR2 is SYDVKM. This CDR3 spans 14 amino acids. Here the CDR3 DNA reads TGTGCCAGCAGTTCCGGGCAGGGTGATGAAAAACTGTTTTTT. This gives the protein CASSSGQGDEKLFF.

The gene calls are TRBV14 and TRBJ2-1; D is unresolved. This CDR3 comprises 15 residues. Germline loops: CDR1 SGHDN, CDR2 FVKESK. The V and J ends lost 4 bases and 0 bases respectively, with 10 bases between them. This chain's CDR3 is CASSRRLSSYNEQFF. The CDR3 coding sequence is TGTGCCAGCAGCCGCAGGTTGAGCTCCTACAATGAGCAGTTCTTC.

The V gene is TRBV27, the J gene TRBJ2-1; tentatively, D is TRBD1 (6 bases). V was shortened by 6 bases and J by 9 bases, with 21 bases between the two germline ends. CDR3 size: 15 residues. CDR1 MNHEY and CDR2 SMNVEV come from the germline V gene (reference sequence). The CDR3 loop is CASSRDLGGMAEQFF. In DNA, the CDR3 is TGTGCCAGCAGCCGGGACCTAGGGGGTATGGCTGAGCAGTTCTTC.